The 9 T cell receptor beta chains below all came from one sample that was sequenced in a study of blood T cell repertoires in COVID-19. Clones were read by immunoSEQ multiplex PCR, and TCRdb kept only the in-frame ones, dropping some. The sample yields some 170,000 clones, around 84% seen once. Sequenced sample: peripheral blood. Receptors originate from a woman aged 80 or over with acute or convalescent COVID-19.

Written as DNA, the CDR3 is TGCGCCAGCAGCCCCCTTGGGGGCTTTTCGGACACCGGGGAGCTGTTTTTT. Its protein product is CASSPLGGFSDTGELFF. The chain uses TRBV4-1 and TRBJ2-2; D may be TRBD1 (6 bases). Germline CDR1 reads MGHRA; CDR2 reads YSYEKL. Between the trimmed V and J ends, which lost 4 bases and 3 bases, there was a span of 18 bases. There are 17 residues in the CDR3.

The chain carries TRBV29-1 and TRBJ2-5, with TRBD1 matching over 7 bases. CDR1 SQVTM and CDR2 ANQGSEA come from the germline V gene. V dropped 7 bases and J dropped 0; count of bases not matched to a gene: 8. This CDR3 contains 14 residues. The CDR3 DNA reads as TGCAGCGGACAATCCGGGACAGACCAAGAGACCCAGTACTTC. Its translation: CSGQSGTDQETQYF.

This clone was seen once. The CDR3 spells CASSYGGRETQYF. CDR3 nucleotides: TGCGCCAGCAGCTACGGGGGACGAGAGACCCAGTACTTC. The gene calls are TRBV5-1 and TRBJ2-5, with D tentatively TRBD2 (6 bases). Germline CDR1 SGHRS, CDR2 YFSETQ. The CDR3 length is 13 residues. V was clipped by 3 bases and J by 4 bases, with 10 bases between them.

This clone was seen a few times. The V gene is TRBV7-8, the J gene TRBJ2-7; weak D call: TRBD1 (5 bases). V was trimmed by 3 bases and J by 5 bases, leaving 14 bases between them. The CDR3 has 14 amino acids. CDR1 is SGHVS, CDR2 FQNEAQ, per germline. The chain's CDR3 is CASSLGRRVNEQYF. In nucleotides, the CDR3 is TGTGCCAGCAGCTTGGGGCGCAGGGTCAACGAGCAGTACTTC.

J is TRBJ2-5 and V is TRBV3-1 (or the pseudogene TRBV3-2); 9 nucleotides agree with TRBD2. Per the germline V gene, CDR1 is LGHDT and CDR2 is YNNKEL (reference sequence). The J segment lost 4 bases and the V segment lost 1 base, leaving 7 bases of the junction unmatched. CDR3 length: 16 amino acids. The CDR3 DNA is TGTGCCAGCAGCCAAGCCGCTAGCGGGATTATAGAGACCCAGTACTTC. Its protein product is CASSQAASGIIETQYF.

The chain joins TRBV5-4 to TRBJ2-1, with 9 bases identical to TRBD2. This CDR3 has 16 amino acids. The ends lost 1 base at V and 5 bases at J; junction bases unmatched: 7. The germline gives CDR1 SGHNT, CDR2 YYREEE (reference sequence). CDR3 amino acids: CASSLYDLAGDNEQFF. CDR3 in DNA: TGTGCCAGCAGCTTGTACGATTTAGCGGGGGACAATGAGCAGTTCTTC. The entire variable domain, with the rest obtained from reference TRBV5-4 and TRBJ2-1, is as follows: ETGVTQSPTHLIKTRGQQVTLRCSSQSGHNTVSWYQQALGQGPQFIFQYYREEENGRGNFPPRFSGLQFPNYSSELNVNALELDDSALYLCASSLYDLAGDNEQFFGPGTRLTVL.

The chain recombines TRBV7-2 with TRBJ1-6; D is perhaps TRBD1 (5 bases). CDR1 SGHTA and CDR2 FQGNSA come from the germline V gene. V was cut by 2 bases and J by 0 bases, with 17 bases left in between. CDR3 length: 19 amino acids. The CDR3 DNA reads TGTGCCAGCAGCTTATTAGTTACAGGTTCGAGCTCCTATAATTCACCCCTCCACTTT. Translating it yields CASSLLVTGSSSYNSPLHF.

To note about this clone: At one end, the junction sequence differs from germline, possibly due to a read error. The rearrangement joins TRBV2 to TRBJ2-7; TRBD2 agrees at 9 bases. The CDR3 runs 11 residues. Germline loops: CDR1 SNHLY, CDR2 FYNNEI. The CDR3 loop reads CASSEGLAGAF. The CDR3 DNA reads as TGTGCCAGCAGTGAAGGGTTAGCGGGAGCCTTC.

This chain uses TRBV28 with TRBJ1-5; D remains unclear. V was pared by 3 bases and J by 4 bases, with 10 bases between. Germline lookup yields CDR1 MDHEN and CDR2 SYDVKM. The CDR3 spans 14 residues. CDR3 residues: CASSLVVANQPQHF. The CDR3 DNA reads TGTGCCAGCAGTTTGGTAGTAGCGAATCAGCCCCAGCATTTT. Looking up the rest from reference TRBV28 and TRBJ1-5 gives the full variable domain: DVKVTQSSRYLVKRTGEKVFLECVQDMDHENMFWYRQDPGLGLRLIYFSYDVKMKEKGDIPEGYSVSREKKERFSLILESASTNQTSMYLCASSLVVANQPQHFGDGTRLSIL.